This T cell receptor (beta chain) was captured in a study of shared clonotypes between healthy human individuals. About this clone itself: Its specificity is not known.

Trimming removed 11 bases at V and 1 base at J, with 24 bases between. The germline V gene encodes CDR1 SGHAT and CDR2 FQNNGV. The CDR3 runs 17 residues. The donor population consisted of healthy HIV-negative adults with no recent acute infections or vaccinations. Study-wide results and caveats: The four-donor shared clonotypes exceeded non-shared clonotypes in generation probability, with non-shared ones scoring lower.

TCRdb keeps only in-frame clones here, not all; method: immunoSEQ multiplex PCR. The sample has 2 million to 3 million clones; approximately 93% are singletons. The rearrangement joins TRBV11-2 to TRBJ2-1; D perhaps matches TRBD2 (6 bases). The sample was naive CD4+ T cells from PBMCs. Subset denoted: CD45RA+ positively selected. This clonotype was obtained from a man aged 18-30 years in good health. Some clones in this sample may be carry-over from other donors' samples. CDR3 sequence reads: CASRAGRVPYSYNEQFF. The CDR3 DNA follows: TGTGCCTCTAGGGCGGGGCGCGTCCCCTATTCCTACAATGAGCAGTTCTTC.